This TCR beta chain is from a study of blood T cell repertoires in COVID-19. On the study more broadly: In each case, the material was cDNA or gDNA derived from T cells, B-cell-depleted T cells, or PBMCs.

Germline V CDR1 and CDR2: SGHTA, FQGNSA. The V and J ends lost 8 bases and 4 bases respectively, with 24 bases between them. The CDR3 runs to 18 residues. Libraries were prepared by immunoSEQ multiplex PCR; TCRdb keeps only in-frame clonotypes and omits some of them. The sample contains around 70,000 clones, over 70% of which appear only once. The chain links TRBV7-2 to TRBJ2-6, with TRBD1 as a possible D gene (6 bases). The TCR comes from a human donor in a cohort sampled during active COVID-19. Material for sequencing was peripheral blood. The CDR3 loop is CASPVEMRGISGANVLTF. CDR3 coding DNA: TGTGCCAGCCCAGTAGAGATGAGGGGGATATCCGGGGCCAACGTCCTGACTTTC.